This T cell receptor (beta chain) derives from a study of identifying expanded T cells in peripheral blood. Study-wide results and limits: Over about two and four weeks, about 15 and 19 clones changed, versus 1.2 between replicates.

A word on this clone: Its antigen is currently unknown.

Sequencing was performed with immunoSEQ multiplex PCR; in TCRdb, only in-frame clones are kept and a portion is missing. The sample consists of under 100,000 clones, approximately 90% of them appearing once. Sequencing was performed on blood. This clonotype was obtained from a person aged 18 to 70 in good health.

Written as DNA, the CDR3 is TGCAGCCCGGGACCCGCTGGCGGGAGGAACCTTTGTAAATCCTACGAGCAGTACTTC. As protein: CSPGPAGGRNLCKSYEQYF. The chain combines TRBV29-1 with TRBJ2-7; TRBD2 matches 8 bases. The germline V gene has CDR1 SQVTM and CDR2 ANQGSEA. V shed 8 bases and J 1 base; nucleotides not matched to a gene: 25. The CDR3 is made up of 19 amino acids.